A single sample gave rise to the 20 T cell receptor beta chains below, sequenced in a study of CD8+ T cells in alopecia areata. It was cDNA, reverse transcribed from extracted RNA, that served as the sequencing template. Profiling relied on immunoSEQ multiplex PCR, and the TCRdb table lists in-frame clones only, not all of them. Among about 180,000 clones listed, approximately 59% were seen once. The sequences come from CD4+ T cells sorted from blood, collected at week 0. Every receptor here comes from a human donor with alopecia areata.

The rearrangement joins TRBV30 to TRBJ1-2; possibly TRBD1 for D (5 bases). The CDR3 spans 13 residues. Germline assignment: CDR1 GTSNPN and CDR2 SVGIG (reference sequence). The V and J ends lost 0 bases and 2 bases respectively, with 7 bases between them. Written as DNA, the CDR3 is TGTGCCTGGAGTGTGCGGGGGAACTATGGCTACACCTTC. Translated: CAWSVRGNYGYTF.

This chain links TRBV18 with TRBJ2-3; the D is unclear. The V end lost 0 bases, the J end lost 1 base, and 8 bases lay between the germline ends. Germline lookup yields CDR1 KGHSH and CDR2 LQKENI. This CDR3 is 15 amino acids long. CDR3 protein: CASSPPSLRTDTQYF. As DNA, the CDR3 is TGTGCCAGCTCACCACCGTCTCTTCGCACAGATACGCAGTATTTT.

The chain carries TRBV30 and TRBJ1-1, with 9 nucleotides matching TRBD1. Germline V gives CDR1 GTSNPN, CDR2 SVGIG (reference sequence). The junction had 17 bases not matched to a gene; V was cut back by 8 bases and J by 10 bases. CDR3 length: 14 amino acids. The CDR3 protein is CALDIIQGAVGAFF. The CDR3 nucleotides read TGTGCCCTGGATATCATACAGGGGGCGGTAGGAGCTTTCTTT.

This chain joins TRBV7-9 and TRBJ2-2, with D unclear. Trimming cost V 8 bases and J 5 bases, with 12 bases left between them. From germline, CDR1 is SEHNR and CDR2 FQNEAQ (reference sequence). This CDR3 is 13 amino acids long. CDR3 DNA sequence: TGTGCCAGCCGACTTGCTATAACCGGGGAGCTGTTTTTT. Encoded protein: CASRLAITGELFF.

This clone was observed a few times. This chain uses TRBV5-6 with TRBJ2-3; no definite D call. There are 13 residues in the CDR3. V was pared by 6 bases and J by 2 bases, with 10 bases between. The germline gives CDR1 SGHDT, CDR2 YYEEEE. The CDR3 is CASTVQITDTQYF. The CDR3 bases are TGTGCCAGCACTGTACAAATCACAGATACGCAGTATTTT. The whole variable domain, remainder taken from reference TRBV5-6 and TRBJ2-3, is DAGVTQSPTHLIKTRGQQVTLRCSPKSGHDTVSWYQQALGQGPQFIFQYYEEEERQRGNFPDRFSGHQFPNYSSELNVNALLLGDSALYLCASTVQITDTQYFGPGTRLTVL.

The J gene is TRBJ2-7, the V gene TRBV5-5; tentative D call: TRBD2 (5 bases). Looked up from germline, CDR1 is SGHKS and CDR2 is YYEKEE (reference sequence). The CDR3 runs 15 residues. V lost 5 bases and J 2 bases, leaving 17 bases between the germline ends. Here the CDR3 reads CASSFGLAGTYEQYF. The CDR3 DNA sequence: TGTGCCAGCAGTTTTGGACTGGCTGGGACCTACGAGCAGTACTTC. The full variable domain, rest sourced from reference TRBV5-5 and TRBJ2-7, is DAGVTQSPTHLIKTRGQQVTLRCSPISGHKSVSWYQQVLGQGPQFIFQYYEKEERGRGNFPDRFSARQFPNYSSELNVNALLLGDSALYLCASSFGLAGTYEQYFGPGTRLTVT.

This chain joins TRBV10-3 and TRBJ2-7; TRBD1 matches at 10 bases. Trimming cost V 0 bases and J 5 bases; bases outside gene matches: 7. The germline CDR1 and CDR2 sequences are ENHRY and SYGVKD. The CDR3 is 16 residues long. DNA of the CDR3: TGTGCCATCAGTGAGTCGGCCGGGACAGGGGCACACGAGCAGTACTTC. Translated, it gives CAISESAGTGAHEQYF.

The chain joins TRBV7-9 to TRBJ1-2, with 10 bases fitting TRBD1. Germline trimming cut 6 bases from V and 2 bases from J; bases unmatched to any gene: 9. This CDR3 spans 16 amino acids. The germline V gene has CDR1 SEHNR and CDR2 FQNEAQ (reference sequence). The CDR3 nucleotides read TGTGCCAGCAGACCGGGACAGGGGACCTCCAACTATGGCTACACCTTC. Translation gives CASRPGQGTSNYGYTF.

This clone was observed a handful of times. The gene calls are TRBV18 and TRBJ2-3, with D tentatively TRBD1 or TRBD2 (5 bases each). V dropped 6 bases and J dropped 2 bases, with 12 bases sitting between them. The CDR3 is 14 residues long. Per germline, CDR1 KGHSH and CDR2 LQKENI. CDR3: CASSRVGVTDTQYF. CDR3 coding DNA: TGTGCCAGCTCGCGGGTAGGGGTCACAGATACGCAGTATTTT.

The chain combines TRBV30 with TRBJ1-5; D is unresolved. Germline lookup yields CDR1 GTSNPN and CDR2 SVGIG (reference sequence). This CDR3 region has 12 residues. Trimming took off 0 bases at V and 6 bases at J, with 6 bases between the two ends. CDR3 sequence reads: CAWSVMGQPQHF. The CDR3 nucleotides read TGTGCCTGGAGTGTAATGGGTCAGCCCCAGCATTTT.

The table lists this clone with a few counts. V gene TRBV29-1 combines with J gene TRBJ1-1; D unresolved. The germline V gene has CDR1 SQVTM and CDR2 ANQGSEA. The ends were cut back, 4 bases at V and 5 bases at J, with 17 bases in the middle. The CDR3 covers 14 residues. The CDR3 region has the DNA TGCAGCGTTGGTTCTAAGGCAGGTTTTACTGAAGCTTTCTTT. It codes for CSVGSKAGFTEAFF.

Concerning this clone itself: Distinct nucleotide sequences in the sample also encode this CDR3. This chain connects TRBV27 to TRBJ2-7; perhaps TRBD2 as D (5 bases). CDR3 size: 11 residues. Trimming took 6 bases from V and 3 from J, leaving 6 bases between them. The germline V gene encodes CDR1 MNHEY and CDR2 SMNVEV (reference sequence). CDR3 nucleotide sequence: TGTGCCAGCAGGGGAGTCTACGAGCAGTACTTC. This translates into CASRGVYEQYF.

The chain uses TRBV10-3 and TRBJ2-2, with 10 bases aligning to TRBD2. J gave up 11 bases and V 6 bases, and 6 bases lay outside the gene matches. Germline CDR1 reads ENHRY; CDR2 reads SYGVKD. The CDR3 totals 13 residues. CDR3: CAISALAGIELFF. For the CDR3, the DNA is TGTGCCATCAGCGCACTAGCGGGGATAGAGCTGTTTTTT.

The CDR3 sequence is CASSAMGAPYEQYF. The CDR3 nucleotides are TGTGCCAGCAGCGCTATGGGGGCTCCCTACGAGCAGTACTTC. J is TRBJ2-7 and V is TRBV7-9; tentatively, D is TRBD1 (6 bases). V lost 5 bases and J 2 bases, leaving 13 bases between the germline ends. CDR1 is SEHNR and CDR2 is FQNEAQ in the germline V gene (reference sequence). The CDR3 is 14 amino acids.

J is TRBJ1-1 and V is TRBV12-5; possibly TRBD1 for D (6 bases). Germline loops: CDR1 LGHNT, CDR2 FRNRAP. Trimming pared 6 bases from V and 3 bases from J, leaving 11 bases between. The CDR3 loop spans 13 amino acids. Here the CDR3 reads CASGHRVDTEAFF. Here the CDR3 DNA reads TGTGCTAGTGGACACAGGGTTGACACTGAAGCTTTCTTT.

CDR3: CASSLFSGGMTEAFF. DNA of the CDR3: TGTGCCAGCAGTTTATTCTCAGGGGGAATGACTGAAGCTTTCTTT. The V call is TRBV27, the J call TRBJ1-1; 7 bases align to TRBD1. Trimming took 1 base from V and 5 from J; bases not matched to a gene: 7. The CDR3 runs to 15 residues. The germline gives CDR1 MNHEY, CDR2 SMNVEV (reference sequence).

This sequence joins TRBV29-1 and TRBJ2-5, with 9 bases aligning to TRBD1. J was trimmed by 4 bases and V by 7 bases; bases with no gene match: 7. CDR3 length equals 13 residues. CDR1 is SQVTM, CDR2 ANQGSEA, per germline. In DNA form, the CDR3 reads TGCAGCGCCCAAAGACAGGGGGGAGAGACCCAGTACTTC. Translating it yields CSAQRQGGETQYF.

CDR3 bases: TGTGCCAGCAGTGCCCGACAGGGGCGGACAGATACGCAGTATTTT. It yields the protein CASSARQGRTDTQYF. The gene calls are TRBV2 and TRBJ2-3; 8 bases map to TRBD1. The germline CDR1 and CDR2 sequences are SNHLY and FYNNEI. The CDR3 sequence is 15 residues long. Losses at the gene ends were 4 bases for V and 3 bases for J; bases not matched to a gene: 6.

The chain links TRBV10-3 to TRBJ2-2, with 8 bases lining up with TRBD1. This CDR3 has 15 residues. V gave up 5 bases and J gave up 4 bases; unmatched junction bases: 6. Germline CDR1 ENHRY, CDR2 SYGVKD. DNA for the CDR3: TGTGCCATCAGTAAGGACAGGGCCCCCACCGGGGAGCTGTTTTTT. Amino acids: CAISKDRAPTGELFF.

V usage is TRBV2 and J usage is TRBJ2-7; D is uncertain. The germline CDR1 and CDR2 sequences are SNHLY and FYNNEI. Trimming stripped 1 base from V and 3 bases from J, with 16 bases between. There are 16 residues in the CDR3. This CDR3 reads CASSEGIAGRFYEQYF. The CDR3 nucleotides are TGTGCCAGCAGTGAAGGCATCGCTGGTAGGTTCTACGAGCAGTACTTC.